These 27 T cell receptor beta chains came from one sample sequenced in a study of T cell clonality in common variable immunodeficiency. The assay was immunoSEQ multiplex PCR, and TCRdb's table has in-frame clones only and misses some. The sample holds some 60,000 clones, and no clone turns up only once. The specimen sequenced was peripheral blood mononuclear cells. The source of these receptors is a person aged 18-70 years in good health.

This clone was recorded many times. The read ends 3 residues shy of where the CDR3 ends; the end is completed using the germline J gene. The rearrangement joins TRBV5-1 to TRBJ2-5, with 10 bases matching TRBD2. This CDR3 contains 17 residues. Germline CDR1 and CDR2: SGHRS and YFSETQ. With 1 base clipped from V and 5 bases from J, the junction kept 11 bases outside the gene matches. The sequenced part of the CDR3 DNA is TGCGCCAGCAGCTTGTACTCGCCGAGCGGGAGGGAGGAGACC. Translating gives CASSLYSPSGREET. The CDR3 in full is CASSLYSPSGREETQYF. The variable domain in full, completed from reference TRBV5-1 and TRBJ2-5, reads KAGVTQTPRYLIKTRGQQVTLSCSPISGHRSVSWYQQTPGQGLQFLFEYFSETQRNKGNFPGRFSGRQFSNSRSEMNVSTLELGDSALYLCASSLYSPSGREETQYFGPGTRLLVL.

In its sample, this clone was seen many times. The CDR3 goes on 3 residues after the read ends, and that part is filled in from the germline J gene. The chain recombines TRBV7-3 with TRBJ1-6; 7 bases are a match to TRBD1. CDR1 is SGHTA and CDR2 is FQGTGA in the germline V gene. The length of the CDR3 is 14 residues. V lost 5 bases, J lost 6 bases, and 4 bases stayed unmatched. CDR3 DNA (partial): TGTGCCAGCAGCCTCGGGACAGCTAATTCACCC. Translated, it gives CASSLGTANSP. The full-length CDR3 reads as CASSLGTANSPLHF.

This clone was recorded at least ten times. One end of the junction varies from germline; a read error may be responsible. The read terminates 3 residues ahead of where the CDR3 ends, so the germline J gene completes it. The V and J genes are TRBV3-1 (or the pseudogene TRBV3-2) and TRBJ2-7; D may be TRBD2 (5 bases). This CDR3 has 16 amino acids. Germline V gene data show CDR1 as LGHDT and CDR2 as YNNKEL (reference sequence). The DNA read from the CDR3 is TGTACCAGCAGCCAATCAAGTAGCGCCGTCGGTTACGAG. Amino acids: CTSSQSSSAVGYE. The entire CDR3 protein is CTSSQSSSAVGYEQYF.

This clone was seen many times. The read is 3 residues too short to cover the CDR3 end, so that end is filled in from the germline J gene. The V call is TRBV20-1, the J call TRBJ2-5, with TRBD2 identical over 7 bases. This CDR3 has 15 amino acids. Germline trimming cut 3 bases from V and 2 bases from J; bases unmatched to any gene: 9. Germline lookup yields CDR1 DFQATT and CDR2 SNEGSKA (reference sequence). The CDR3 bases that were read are TGCAGTGCTAGCGGGGGGAAGGGTGGGCAAGAGACC. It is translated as CSASGGKGGQET. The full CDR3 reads CSASGGKGGQETQYF.

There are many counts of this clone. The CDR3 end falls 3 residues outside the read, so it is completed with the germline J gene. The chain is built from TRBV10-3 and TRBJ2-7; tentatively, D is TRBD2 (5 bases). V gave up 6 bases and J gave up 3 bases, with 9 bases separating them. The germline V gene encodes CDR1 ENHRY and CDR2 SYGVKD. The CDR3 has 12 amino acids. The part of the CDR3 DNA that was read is TGTGCCATCAGCCATAGCGACTACGAG. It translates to CAISHSDYE. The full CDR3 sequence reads CAISHSDYEQYF.

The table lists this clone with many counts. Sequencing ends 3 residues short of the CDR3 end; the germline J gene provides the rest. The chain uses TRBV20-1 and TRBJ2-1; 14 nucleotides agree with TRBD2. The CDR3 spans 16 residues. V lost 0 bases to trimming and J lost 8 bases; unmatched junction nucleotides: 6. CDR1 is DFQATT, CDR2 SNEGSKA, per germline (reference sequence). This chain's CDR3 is CSARDTGLAGVHEQFF. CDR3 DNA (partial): TGCAGTGCTAGAGATACGGGACTAGCGGGAGTTCATGAG.

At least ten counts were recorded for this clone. The part of the CDR3 DNA that was read is TGTGCCAGCAGCCGGACTGGCCTGGGAAACTATGGC. Amino acids: CASSRTGLGNYG. The whole CDR3 sequence is CASSRTGLGNYGYTF. The gene calls are TRBV28 and TRBJ1-2; D remains unclear. Coverage ceases 3 residues before the CDR3 finishes, and the germline J gene fills in the end. Germline assignment: CDR1 MDHEN and CDR2 SYDVKM. This CDR3 comprises 15 residues. The ends were cut back, 6 bases at V and 2 bases at J, with 16 bases in the middle.

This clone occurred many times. The DNA read from the CDR3 is TGTGCCTGGAGGACCCGGGACAGGGATTCACCC. Its translation is CAWRTRDRDSP. In full, the CDR3 is CAWRTRDRDSPLHF. V usage is TRBV30 and J usage is TRBJ1-6; 9 bases agree with TRBD1. Read sequence stops 3 residues before the CDR3 end, and the germline J gene provides the missing end. The CDR3 runs to 14 residues. V lost 3 bases, J lost 8 bases, and 5 bases stayed unmatched. Germline V gene data show CDR1 as GTSNPN and CDR2 as SVGIG (reference sequence).

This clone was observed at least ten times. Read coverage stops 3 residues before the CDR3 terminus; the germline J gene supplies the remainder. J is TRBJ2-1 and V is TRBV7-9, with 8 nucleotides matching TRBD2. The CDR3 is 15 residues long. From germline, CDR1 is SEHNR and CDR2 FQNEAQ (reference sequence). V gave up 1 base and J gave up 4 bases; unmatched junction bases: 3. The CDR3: CASSLGTSTYNEQFF. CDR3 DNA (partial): TGTGCCAGCAGCTTAGGGACTAGCACGTACAATGAG.

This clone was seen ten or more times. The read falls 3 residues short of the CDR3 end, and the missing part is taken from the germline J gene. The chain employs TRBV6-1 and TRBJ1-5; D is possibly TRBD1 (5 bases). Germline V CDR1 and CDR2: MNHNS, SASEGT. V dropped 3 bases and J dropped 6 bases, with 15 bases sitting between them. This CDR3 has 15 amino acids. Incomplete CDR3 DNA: TGTGCCAGCAGTGATCAAGCAGGGTGGGGTCAGCCC. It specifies CASSDQAGWGQP. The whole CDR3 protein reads CASSDQAGWGQPQHF.

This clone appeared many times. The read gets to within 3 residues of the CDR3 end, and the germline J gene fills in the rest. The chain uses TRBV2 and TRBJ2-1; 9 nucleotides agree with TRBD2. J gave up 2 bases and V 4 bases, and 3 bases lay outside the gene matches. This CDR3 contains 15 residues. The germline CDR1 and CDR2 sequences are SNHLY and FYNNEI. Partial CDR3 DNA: TGTGCCAGCAGTGTGAGCGGGAGGACCTACAATGAG. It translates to CASSVSGRTYNE. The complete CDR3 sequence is CASSVSGRTYNEQFF.

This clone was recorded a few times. The part of the CDR3 DNA that was read is TGCGCCAGCAGGATAGACAGTAATAGCAATCAGCCC. Translating it yields CASRIDSNSNQP. The full CDR3 protein is CASRIDSNSNQPQHF. The J gene is TRBJ1-5, the V gene TRBV10-2; a possible D gene is TRBD1 (5 bases). The CDR3 end is not reached by the read, which stops 3 residues before it; the germline J gene fills it in. The CDR3 runs 15 residues. V lost 6 bases and J lost 0, with 12 bases in between. The germline V gene has CDR1 WSHSY and CDR2 SAAADI.

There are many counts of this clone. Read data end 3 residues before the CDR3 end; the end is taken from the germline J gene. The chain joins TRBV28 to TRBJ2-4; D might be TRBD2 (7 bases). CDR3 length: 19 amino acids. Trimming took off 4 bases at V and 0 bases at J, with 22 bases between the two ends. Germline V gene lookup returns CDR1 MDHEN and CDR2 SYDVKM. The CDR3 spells CASSWGGDTGLGAKNIQYF. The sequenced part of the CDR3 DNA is TGTGCCAGCAGTTGGGGGGGGGACACCGGCTTAGGAGCCAAAAACATT.

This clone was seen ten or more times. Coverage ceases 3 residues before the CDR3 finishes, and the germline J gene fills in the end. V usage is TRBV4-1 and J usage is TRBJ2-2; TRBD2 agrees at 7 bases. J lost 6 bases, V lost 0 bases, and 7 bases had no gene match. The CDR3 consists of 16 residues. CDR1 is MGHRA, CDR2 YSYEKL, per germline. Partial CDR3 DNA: TGCGCCAGCAGCCAAGATGGGAGGGCGGGCCCCGGGGAG. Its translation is CASSQDGRAGPGE. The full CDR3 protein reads CASSQDGRAGPGELFF.

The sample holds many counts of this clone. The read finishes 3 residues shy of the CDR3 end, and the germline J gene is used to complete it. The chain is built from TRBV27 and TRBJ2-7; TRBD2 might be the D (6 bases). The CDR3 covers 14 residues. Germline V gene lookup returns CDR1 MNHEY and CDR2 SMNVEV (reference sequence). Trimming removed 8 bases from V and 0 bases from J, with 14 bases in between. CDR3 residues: CASGPGLLSYEQYF. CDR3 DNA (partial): TGTGCCAGCGGACCGGGACTCCTCTCCTACGAG.

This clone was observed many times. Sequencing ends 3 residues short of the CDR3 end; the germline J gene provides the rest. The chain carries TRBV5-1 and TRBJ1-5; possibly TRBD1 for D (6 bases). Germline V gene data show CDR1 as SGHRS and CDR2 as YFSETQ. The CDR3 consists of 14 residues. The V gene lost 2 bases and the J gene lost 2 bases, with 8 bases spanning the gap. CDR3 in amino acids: CASSLSGGNQPQHF. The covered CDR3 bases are TGCGCCAGCAGCTTATCAGGGGGCAATCAGCCC.

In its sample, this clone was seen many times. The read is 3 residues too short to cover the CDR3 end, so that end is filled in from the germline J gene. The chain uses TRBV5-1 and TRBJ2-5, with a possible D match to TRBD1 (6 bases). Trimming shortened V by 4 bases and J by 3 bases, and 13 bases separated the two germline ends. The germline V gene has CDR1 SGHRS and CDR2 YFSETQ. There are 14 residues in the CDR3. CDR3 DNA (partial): TGCGCCAGCAGCCAAGGACAGATAAAAGAGACC. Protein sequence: CASSQGQIKET. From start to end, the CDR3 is CASSQGQIKETQYF.

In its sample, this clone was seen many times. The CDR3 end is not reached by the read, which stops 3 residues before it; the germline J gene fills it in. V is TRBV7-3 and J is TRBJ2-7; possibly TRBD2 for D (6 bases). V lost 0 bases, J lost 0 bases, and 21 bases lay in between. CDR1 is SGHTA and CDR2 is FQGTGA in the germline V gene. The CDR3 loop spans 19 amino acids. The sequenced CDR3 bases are TGTGCCAGCAGCTTAACTGGCGGGACTCCCATTCGCAACTCCTACGAG. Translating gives CASSLTGGTPIRNSYE. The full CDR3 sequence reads CASSLTGGTPIRNSYEQYF.

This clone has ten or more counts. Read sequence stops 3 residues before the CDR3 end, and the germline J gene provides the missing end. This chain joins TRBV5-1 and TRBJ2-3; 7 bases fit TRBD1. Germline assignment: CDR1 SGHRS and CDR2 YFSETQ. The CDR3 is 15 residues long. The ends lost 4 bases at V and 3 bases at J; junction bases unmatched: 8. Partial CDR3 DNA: TGCGCCAGCAGCGAGACAGGGTTTATGACAGATACG. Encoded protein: CASSETGFMTDT. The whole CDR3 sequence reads CASSETGFMTDTQYF.

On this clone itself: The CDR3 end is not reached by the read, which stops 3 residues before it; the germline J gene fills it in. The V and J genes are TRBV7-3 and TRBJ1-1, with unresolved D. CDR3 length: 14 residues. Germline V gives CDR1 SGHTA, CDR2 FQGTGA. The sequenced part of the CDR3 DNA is TGTGCCAGCAGTTTAGCGGGAGGGCCGGATACG. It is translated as CASSLAGGPDT. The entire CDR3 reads CASSLAGGPDTAFF.

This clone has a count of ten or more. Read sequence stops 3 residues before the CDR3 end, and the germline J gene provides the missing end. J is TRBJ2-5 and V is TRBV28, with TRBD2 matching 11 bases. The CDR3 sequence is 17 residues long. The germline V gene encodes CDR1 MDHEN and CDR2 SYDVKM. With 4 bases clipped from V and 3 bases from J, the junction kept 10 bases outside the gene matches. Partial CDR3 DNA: TGTGCCAGCAGTTCCGGGACTAGCGGCAGCTATAAAGAGACC. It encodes CASSSGTSGSYKET. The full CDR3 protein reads CASSSGTSGSYKETQYF.

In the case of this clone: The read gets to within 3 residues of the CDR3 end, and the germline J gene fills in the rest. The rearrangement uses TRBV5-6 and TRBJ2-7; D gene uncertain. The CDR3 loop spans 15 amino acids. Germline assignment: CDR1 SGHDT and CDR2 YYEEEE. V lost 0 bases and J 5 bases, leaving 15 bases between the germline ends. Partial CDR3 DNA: TGTGCCAGCAGCTTGGCCAGAGGTTTCGTCCACGAG. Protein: CASSLARGFVHE. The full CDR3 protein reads CASSLARGFVHEQYF.

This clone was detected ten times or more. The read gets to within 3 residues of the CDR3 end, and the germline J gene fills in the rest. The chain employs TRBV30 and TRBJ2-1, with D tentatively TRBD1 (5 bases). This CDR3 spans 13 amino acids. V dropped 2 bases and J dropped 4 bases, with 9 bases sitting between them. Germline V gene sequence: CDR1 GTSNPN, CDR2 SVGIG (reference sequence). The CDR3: CAWSPTAYNEQFF. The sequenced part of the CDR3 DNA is TGTGCCTGGAGTCCGACAGCGTACAATGAG.

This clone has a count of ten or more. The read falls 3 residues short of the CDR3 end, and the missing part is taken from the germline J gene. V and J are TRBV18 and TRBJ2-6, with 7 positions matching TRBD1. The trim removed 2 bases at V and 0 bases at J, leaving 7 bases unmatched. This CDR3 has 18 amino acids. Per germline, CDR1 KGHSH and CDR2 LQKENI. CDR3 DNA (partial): TGTGCCAGCTCACCAACCGGGACAGAACTCTCTGGGGCCAACGTC. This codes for CASSPTGTELSGANV. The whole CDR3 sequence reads CASSPTGTELSGANVLTF.

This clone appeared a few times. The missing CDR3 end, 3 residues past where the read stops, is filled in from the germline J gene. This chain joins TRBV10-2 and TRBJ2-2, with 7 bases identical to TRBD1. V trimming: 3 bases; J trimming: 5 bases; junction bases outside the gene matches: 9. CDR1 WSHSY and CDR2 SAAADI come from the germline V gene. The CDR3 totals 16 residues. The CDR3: CASSDGTETWTGELFF. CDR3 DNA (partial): TGCGCCAGCAGTGATGGGACAGAAACTTGGACCGGGGAG.

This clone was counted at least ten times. CDR3 amino acids: CASSIRGGPTDTQYF. The sequenced part of the CDR3 DNA is TGTGCCAGTAGTATAAGGGGGGGACCCACAGATACG. The chain recombines TRBV19 with TRBJ2-3, with a tentative D call TRBD2 (7 bases). The sequence runs out 3 residues before the end of the CDR3; the remainder is reconstructed from the germline J gene. In germline, CDR1 is LNHDA, CDR2 SQIVND (reference sequence). This CDR3 has 15 amino acids. Deletions cut 2 bases from V and 2 bases from J, with 11 bases between.

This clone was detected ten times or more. The CDR3 protein is CSAPGTGGLFYGYTF. The sequenced CDR3 bases are TGCAGTGCGCCCGGGACAGGGGGCCTTTTTTATGGC. The chain carries TRBV20-1 and TRBJ1-2, with TRBD1 matching over 12 bases. The read halts 3 residues ahead of the CDR3 end, with the missing end drawn from the germline J gene. Germline CDR1 reads DFQATT; CDR2 reads SNEGSKA (reference sequence). The CDR3 extends over 15 amino acids. V shed 6 bases, J shed 5 bases, and the junction held 10 bases outside the gene matches.